This is a list of T cell receptor beta chains from one sample in a study of blood T cell repertoires in COVID-19. Libraries were prepared by immunoSEQ multiplex PCR; TCRdb keeps only in-frame clonotypes and omits some of them. The sample records under 200,000 clones, around 80% being singletons. The sequenced sample consisted of peripheral blood. These receptors came from a man aged 70-80 years with active or convalescent COVID-19. Both conserved end residues are part of each CDR3. Fields, in order: clone size, V gene, D gene, J gene, CDR3 protein, CDR3 DNA. The D gene is left open where the match is weak. The size field is filled for only some rows; it gives once, few, many or a size class.

>-|TRBV5-1|TRBD1|TRBJ1-2
CASSSRDRNGYTF
TGCGCCAGCAGCTCCCGGGACAGGAATGGCTACACCTTC
>-|TRBV5-1|-|TRBJ1-1
CASSPGGDTEAFF
TGCGCCAGCAGCCCCGGAGGGGACACTGAAGCTTTCTTT
>-|TRBV7-9|-|TRBJ1-2
CASSLNDRLNGGYTF
TGTGCCAGCAGCTTAAACGACAGGTTGAATGGTGGCTACACCTTC
>once|TRBV5-6|TRBD2|TRBJ2-2
CASSSSGQNTGELFF
TGTGCCAGCAGCTCTAGCGGGCAGAACACCGGGGAGCTGTTTTTT
>-|TRBV12-3/TRBV12-4|-|TRBJ2-1
CASVLQGQEQFF
TGTGCCAGCGTACTACAGGGTCAAGAGCAGTTCTTC
>-|TRBV10-3|-|TRBJ1-6
CATAGVLESYNSPLHF
TGTGCCACAGCCGGAGTTTTGGAGTCCTATAATTCACCCCTCCACTTT
>-|TRBV5-4|TRBD2|TRBJ2-3
CASSSTSGSRIITDTQYF
TGTGCCAGCAGTTCCACTAGCGGGAGTAGGATTATCACAGATACGCAGTATTTT
>few|TRBV27|TRBD1|TRBJ2-7
CASSLLDRATEQYF
TGTGCCAGCAGCCTCCTCGACAGGGCAACCGAGCAGTACTTC
>few|TRBV30|-|TRBJ1-1
CAWSRPGGLGTEAFF
TGTGCCTGGAGCCGACCGGGGGGGTTGGGCACTGAAGCTTTCTTT
>-|TRBV5-1|-|TRBJ2-7
CASSPPQGGAYEQYF
TGCGCCAGCAGCCCTCCCCAGGGGGGCGCCTACGAGCAGTACTTC
>-|TRBV19|-|TRBJ1-4
CASTTTGTYEKLFF
TGTGCCAGTACCACAACGGGAACCTATGAAAAACTGTTTTTT
>-|TRBV19|TRBD1|TRBJ1-2
CASSIANRGNYGYTF
TGTGCCAGTAGTATAGCGAACAGGGGAAACTATGGCTACACCTTC
>-|TRBV7-7|TRBD2|TRBJ2-2
CASSLVPLAGNTGELFF
TGTGCTAGCAGCTTAGTTCCACTAGCGGGAAACACCGGGGAGCTGTTTTTT
>once|TRBV6-5|-|TRBJ1-1
CASRSSYEAFF
TGTGCCAGCAGATCGTCGTATGAAGCTTTCTTT
>-|TRBV3-1/TRBV3-2|-|TRBJ2-3
CASSQDLQGPSDTQYF
TGTGCCAGCAGCCAAGATTTGCAGGGGCCCTCAGATACGCAGTATTTT
>-|TRBV5-1|-|TRBJ2-7
CASSLAQQGYEQYF
TGCGCCAGCAGCTTGGCCCAACAGGGCTACGAGCAGTACTTC
>-|TRBV18|TRBD2|TRBJ2-2
CASSPTTSGSLIGELFF
TGTGCCAGCTCACCCACAACTAGCGGGAGCCTCATTGGGGAGCTGTTTTTT
>-|TRBV5-1|TRBD2|TRBJ2-1
CASKSGTSGGNEQFF
TGCGCCAGCAAATCCGGGACTAGCGGGGGAAATGAGCAGTTCTTC
>-|TRBV4-1|TRBD2|TRBJ2-5
CASSQFASGHQETQYF
TGCGCCAGCAGCCAATTTGCTAGCGGGCACCAAGAGACCCAGTACTTC
>-|TRBV11-2|TRBD2|TRBJ2-5
CASSASSGGRKQTQYF
TGTGCCAGCAGCGCCTCTAGCGGGGGACGCAAGCAGACCCAGTACTTC
>once|TRBV7-3|-|TRBJ2-2
CASSLAPGEWKNTGELFF
TGTGCCAGCAGCTTAGCTCCGGGGGAATGGAAGAACACCGGGGAGCTGTTTTTT
>-|TRBV12-3/TRBV12-4|-|TRBJ2-5
CASSPQETQYF
TGTGCCAGCAGTCCCCAGGAGACCCAGTACTTC
>-|TRBV3-1/TRBV3-2|-|TRBJ1-1
CASSQNIWGVNTEAFF
TGTGCCAGCAGCCAAAACATATGGGGGGTGAACACTGAAGCTTTCTTT
>-|TRBV7-3|TRBD2|TRBJ2-3
CASRPGGLSTDTQYF
TGTGCCAGCAGACCGGGGGGGCTTAGCACAGATACGCAGTATTTT
>-|TRBV7-9|-|TRBJ1-1
CASSLVGVIESGAFF
TGTGCCAGCAGCTTAGTAGGGGTAATTGAGTCTGGAGCTTTCTTT
>-|TRBV6-5|-|TRBJ1-1
CASSFKYRSEAFF
TGTGCCAGCAGTTTCAAATACAGGAGTGAAGCTTTCTTT
>once|TRBV13|-|TRBJ2-7
CASSLTGSSSYEQYF
TGTGCCAGCAGCTTAACGGGGTCGAGCTCCTACGAGCAGTACTTC
>-|TRBV28|-|TRBJ1-3
CASSYLNTIYF
TGTGCCAGCAGTTATCTCAACACCATATATTTT
>-|TRBV12-5|TRBD1|TRBJ1-1
CASGPGQGAGTEAFF
TGTGCTAGTGGGCCCGGACAGGGGGCTGGGACTGAAGCTTTCTTT
>-|TRBV2|-|TRBJ2-1
CASSASTGSDEQFF
TGTGCCAGCAGCGCCTCAACGGGGTCGGATGAGCAGTTCTTC
>-|TRBV12-5|-|TRBJ2-2
CASGARGNWGSTGELFF
TGTGCTAGTGGTGCCAGGGGCAACTGGGGGTCCACCGGGGAGCTGTTTTTT
>-|TRBV3-1/TRBV3-2|-|TRBJ2-3
CASSQDSIRRVFFSSSTDTQYF
TGTGCCAGCAGCCAAGACTCCATCCGCCGGGTCTTCTTTAGTTCTAGCACAGATACGCAGTATTTT
>-|TRBV11-3|-|TRBJ1-1
CASSRGTSGTEAFF
TGTGCCAGCAGCCGCGGGACCTCTGGCACTGAAGCTTTCTTT
>-|TRBV27|-|TRBJ1-2
CASSLYPLLGGGHYGYTF
TGTGCCAGCAGTTTATACCCCTTGTTGGGGGGGGGCCACTATGGCTACACCTTC
>-|TRBV9|-|TRBJ1-3
CASSVMSSSGNTIYF
TGTGCCAGCAGCGTAATGTCCAGCTCTGGAAACACCATATATTTT
>-|TRBV27|TRBD1|TRBJ1-3
CASSSLRDREFRSGNTIYF
TGTGCCAGCAGTTCCCTCCGGGACAGGGAATTTCGCTCTGGAAACACCATATATTTT
>few|TRBV7-6|TRBD2|TRBJ2-3
CASSKTSGSDTQYF
TGTGCCAGCAGCAAGACTAGCGGGAGTGATACGCAGTATTTT
>once|TRBV2|-|TRBJ1-5
CASSAEGSDQPQHF
TGTGCCAGCAGTGCAGAGGGAAGTGACCAGCCCCAGCATTTT
>-|TRBV6-6|TRBD1|TRBJ2-1
CASSSGGTGNEQFF
TGTGCCAGCAGTTCAGGGGGCACTGGTAATGAGCAGTTCTTC
>-|TRBV18|-|TRBJ2-2
CASSFRDTTTGELFF
TGTGCCAGCTCATTCCGGGACACCACCACCGGGGAGCTGTTTTTT
>-|TRBV12-3/TRBV12-4|TRBD2|TRBJ2-1
CASSLRGLAEQFF
TGTGCCAGCAGTTTAAGGGGACTAGCTGAGCAGTTCTTC
>-|TRBV7-8|-|TRBJ1-6
CASSLVAWQDNSPLHF
TGTGCCAGCAGCTTAGTCGCTTGGCAGGATAATTCACCCCTCCACTTT